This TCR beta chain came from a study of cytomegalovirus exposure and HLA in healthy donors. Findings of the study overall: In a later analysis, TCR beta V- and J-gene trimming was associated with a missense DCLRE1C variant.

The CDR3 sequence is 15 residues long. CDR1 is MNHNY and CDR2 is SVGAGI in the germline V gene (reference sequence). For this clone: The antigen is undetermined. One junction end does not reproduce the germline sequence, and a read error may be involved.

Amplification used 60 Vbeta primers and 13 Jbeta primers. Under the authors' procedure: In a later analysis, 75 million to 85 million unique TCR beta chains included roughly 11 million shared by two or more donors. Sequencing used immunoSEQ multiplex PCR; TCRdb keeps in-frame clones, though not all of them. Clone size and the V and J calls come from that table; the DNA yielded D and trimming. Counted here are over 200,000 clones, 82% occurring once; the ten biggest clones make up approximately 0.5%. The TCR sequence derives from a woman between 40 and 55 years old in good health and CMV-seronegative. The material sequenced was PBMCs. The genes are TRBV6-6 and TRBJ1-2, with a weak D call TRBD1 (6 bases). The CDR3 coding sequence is TGTGCCAGCAGTGACTCCCAGGGGTCCGACTATGGCTACACCTTC. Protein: CASSDSQGSDYGYTF.